Below are 25 T cell receptor beta chains sequenced from a single sample in a study of OX40 agonist ivuxolimab in advanced cancers. Libraries were prepared by immunoSEQ multiplex PCR; TCRdb keeps only in-frame clonotypes and omits some of them. Among about 89,000 clones listed, roughly 90% were seen once. The sample consisted of CD4+ or CD8+ T cells sorted from blood, taken in a trial of the OX40 agonist ivuxolimab. All receptors derive from an adult with an advanced solid tumor such as melanoma, head and neck, liver or kidney cancer.

The genes are TRBV7-9 and TRBJ2-2; possibly TRBD1 for D (5 bases). Trimming took off 5 bases at V and 0 bases at J, with 16 bases between the two ends. The CDR3 length is 17 residues. Germline assignment: CDR1 SEHNR and CDR2 FQNEAQ (reference sequence). CDR3 region: CASSADRDIANTGELFF. Here the CDR3 DNA reads TGTGCCAGCAGCGCAGACAGAGATATCGCGAACACCGGGGAGCTGTTTTTT.

A single count supports this clone. This sequence joins TRBV2 and TRBJ2-2, with TRBD2 matching over 7 bases. CDR1 is SNHLY, CDR2 FYNNEI, per germline. The V segment lost 7 bases and the J segment 1 base; nucleotides outside the gene matches: 3. CDR3 size: 14 residues. The CDR3 region has the DNA TGTGCCAGCAAGGGGAGGGTGAACACCGGGGAGCTGTTTTTT. Amino acid sequence: CASKGRVNTGELFF.

This clone was counted a single time. This chain connects TRBV10-3 to TRBJ2-3; TRBD1 is a possible D gene (6 bases). CDR1 and CDR2 (germline): ENHRY, SYGVKD. V lost 4 bases to trimming and J lost 7 bases, with 15 bases between them. This CDR3 is built from 14 residues. This CDR3 is CAISGDAGVYTQYF. In DNA, the CDR3 is TGTGCCATCAGTGGCGACGCAGGGGTTTATACGCAGTATTTT.

The chain recombines TRBV5-6 with TRBJ2-7; the D gene is possibly TRBD1 (6 bases). CDR1 and CDR2 (germline): SGHDT, YYEEEE. This CDR3 region has 15 residues. The V end was cut by 3 bases, the J end by 3 bases, with 16 bases between. CDR3 sequence (DNA): TGTGCCAGCAGCTCCCGACAGGCTAACCTCTACGAGCAGTACTTC. This codes for CASSSRQANLYEQYF.

The chain couples TRBV11-2 to TRBJ2-5; possibly TRBD1 for D (6 bases). CDR1 is SGHAT, CDR2 FQNNGV, per germline. The ends were cut back, 5 bases at V and 2 bases at J, with 12 bases in the middle. The CDR3 runs to 14 residues. The CDR3 nucleotides are TGTGCCAGCAGCCGAGGACAGTATCAAGAGACCCAGTACTTC. It codes for CASSRGQYQETQYF.

The chain uses TRBV6-1 and TRBJ2-7, with TRBD2 matching 8 bases. Germline CDR1 and CDR2: MNHNS and SASEGT. The CDR3 has 14 residues. J was trimmed by 3 bases and V by 6 bases; bases with no gene match: 7. CDR3 sequence (DNA): TGTGCCAGCAGGGGGGTAGCGGGGAGCTACGAGCAGTACTTC. Residues: CASRGVAGSYEQYF.

The chain couples TRBV20-1 to TRBJ2-1; D ambiguous. Germline V gene sequence: CDR1 DFQATT, CDR2 SNEGSKA (reference sequence). This CDR3 contains 11 residues. The V end was cut by 1 base, the J end by 7 bases, with 5 bases between. The CDR3 loop is CSARGRNEQFF. CDR3 sequence (DNA): TGCAGTGCTAGAGGGCGTAATGAGCAGTTCTTC.

This chain uses TRBV4-3 with TRBJ2-7; TRBD1 aligns across 7 bases. CDR1 and CDR2 (germline): LGHNA, YSLEER. The CDR3 is made up of 14 amino acids. The V gene end was trimmed by 1 base and the J gene end by 3 bases; junction bases not matched to a gene: 3. CDR3 protein: CASSQATGFYEQYF. In nucleotides, the CDR3 is TGCGCCAGCAGCCAAGCGACAGGGTTCTACGAGCAGTACTTC.

The count of this clone is one. The V and J genes are TRBV2 and TRBJ2-1, with 8 bases lining up with TRBD1. V lost 7 bases to trimming and J lost 3 bases; unmatched junction nucleotides: 5. The length of the CDR3 is 14 residues. Germline CDR1 reads SNHLY; CDR2 reads FYNNEI. The CDR3, as DNA: TGTGCCAGCACCGACGGGACAGGCTACAATGAGCAGTTCTTC. Amino acid sequence: CASTDGTGYNEQFF.

The chain carries TRBV6-1 and TRBJ1-5; D possibly corresponds to TRBD1 (5 bases). Germline assignment: CDR1 MNHNS and CDR2 SASEGT. This CDR3 contains 15 residues. Deletions cut 2 bases from V and 7 bases from J, with 15 bases between. The CDR3 protein is CASSETGIGGQPQHF. In nucleotides, the CDR3 is TGTGCCAGCAGTGAAACGGGTATCGGGGGACAGCCCCAGCATTTT.

This clone occurred once. The chain recombines TRBV7-2 with TRBJ2-7, with 11 bases identical to TRBD1. V lost 6 bases and J lost 4; bases outside the gene matches: 5. The CDR3 spans 14 residues. Germline CDR1 SGHTA, CDR2 FQGNSA. The chain's CDR3 is CASSSDRGQYEQYF. CDR3 in DNA: TGTGCCAGCAGTTCGGACAGGGGGCAATACGAGCAGTACTTC.

The chain has TRBV18 and TRBJ2-7, with TRBD1 matching over 9 bases. The germline V gene encodes CDR1 KGHSH and CDR2 LQKENI. With 4 bases clipped from V and 6 bases from J, the junction kept 1 base outside the gene matches. This CDR3 comprises 12 residues. The CDR3 DNA is TGTGCCAGCTCACAGACAGGGGGCGAGCAGTACTTC. Its translation is CASSQTGGEQYF.

The V gene is TRBV7-6, the J gene TRBJ1-2; 10 bases agree with TRBD1. Germline values: CDR1 SGHVS, CDR2 FNYEAQ. CDR3 length equals 14 residues. J lost 6 bases, V lost 5 bases, and 6 bases had no gene match. This CDR3 reads CASSPGTGADGYTF. CDR3 bases: TGTGCCAGCAGCCCAGGGACAGGGGCGGATGGCTACACCTTC.

The J gene is TRBJ1-3, the V gene TRBV21-1. TRBV21-1 corresponds to a pseudogene. The CDR3 consists of 14 residues. CDR3 DNA sequence: TGTGCCCGGGCGGGGTTAGGGACTGGAAACACCATATATTTT. This translates into CARAGLGTGNTIYF.

This clone showed up just once. The CDR3 reads CASSLLQGALVGELFF. The CDR3, as DNA: TGTGCCAGCAGCTTGTTGCAGGGGGCCTTGGTCGGGGAGCTGTTTTTT. V is TRBV5-6 and J is TRBJ2-2, with 8 bases identical to TRBD1. Germline V lookup: CDR1 SGHDT, CDR2 YYEEEE. The CDR3 extends over 16 amino acids. Trimming at V came to 1 base and at J to 7 bases, leaving 9 bases not matched to a gene.

This chain connects TRBV11-2 to TRBJ2-7; D is uncertain. Per germline, CDR1 SGHAT and CDR2 FQNNGV. This CDR3 has 11 residues. Trimming cost V 8 bases and J 3 bases, with 8 bases left between them. CDR3 residues: CASGQHYEQYF. The CDR3 region has the DNA TGTGCCAGCGGCCAGCACTACGAGCAGTACTTC. The complete variable domain, with remaining parts taken from reference TRBV11-2 and TRBJ2-7, reads EAGVAQSPRYKIIEKRQSVAFWCNPISGHATLYWYQQILGQGPKLLIQFQNNGVVDDSQLPKDRFSAERLKGVDSTLKIQPAKLEDSAVYLCASGQHYEQYFGPGTRLTVT.

V gene TRBV9 combines with J gene TRBJ1-1, with D tentatively TRBD1 (5 bases). The germline gives CDR1 SGDLS, CDR2 YYNGEE. V was pared by 4 bases and J by 5 bases, with 15 bases between. CDR3 length: 14 residues. The CDR3 nucleotides read TGTGCCAGCAGCCAACAAGGGGTATCGACTGAAGCTTTCTTT. Encoded protein: CASSQQGVSTEAFF. Full variable domain (remainder filled in from reference TRBV9 and TRBJ1-1): DSGVTQTPKHLITATGQRVTLRCSPRSGDLSVYWYQQSLDQGLQFLIQYYNGEERAKGNILERFSAQQFPDLHSELNLSSLELGDSALYFCASSQQGVSTEAFFGQGTRLTVV.

The rearrangement links TRBV7-6 to TRBJ2-1; 8 positions match TRBD2. From germline, CDR1 is SGHVS and CDR2 FNYEAQ. Germline trimming cut 4 bases from V and 3 bases from J; bases unmatched to any gene: 5. This CDR3 comprises 15 residues. CDR3 sequence reads: CASSSTSGYYNEQFF. DNA of the CDR3: TGTGCCAGCAGCTCCACTAGCGGATACTACAATGAGCAGTTCTTC.

This clone was detected only a few times. V and J are TRBV14 and TRBJ2-2, with D unclear. The CDR3 is 14 amino acids. The germline V gene has CDR1 SGHDN and CDR2 FVKESK. Trimming pared 2 bases from V and 6 bases from J, leaving 10 bases between. CDR3 region: CASSQRSIAGELFF. The CDR3 DNA is TGTGCCAGCAGCCAAAGGTCGATAGCCGGGGAGCTGTTTTTT.

J is TRBJ1-1 and V is TRBV19; 8 nucleotides match TRBD1. Germline V gene data show CDR1 as LNHDA and CDR2 as SQIVND (reference sequence). Germline trimming cut 6 bases from V and 1 base from J; bases unmatched to any gene: 4. The length of the CDR3 is 14 residues. DNA for the CDR3: TGTGCCAGTAGGGACAGGGAAACGAACACTGAAGCTTTCTTT. Its protein is CASRDRETNTEAFF.

This chain joins TRBV6-1 and TRBJ2-5, with D tentatively TRBD1 (6 bases). The germline gives CDR1 MNHNS, CDR2 SASEGT. CDR3 size: 14 residues. Trimming took off 6 bases at V and 1 base at J, with 12 bases between the two ends. For the CDR3, the DNA is TGTGCCAGCAGATATCGGACAGTCCAAGAGACCCAGTACTTC. Translation: CASRYRTVQETQYF.

This clone was observed once. The J gene is TRBJ2-7, the V gene TRBV28, with TRBD2 as a possible D gene (7 bases). This CDR3 has 15 amino acids. Germline CDR1 is MDHEN and CDR2 is SYDVKM. The V and J ends lost 3 bases and 2 bases respectively, with 14 bases between them. CDR3 bases: TGTGCCAGCAGTTTTGTCTCGGGGGGCGCCTACGAGCAGTACTTC. This codes for CASSFVSGGAYEQYF.

The chain employs TRBV19 and TRBJ1-5, with a possible D match to TRBD1 (5 bases). Germline CDR1 and CDR2: LNHDA and SQIVND (reference sequence). This CDR3 region has 15 residues. V was trimmed by 6 bases and J by 5 bases, leaving 17 bases between them. The DNA of the CDR3 is TGTGCCAGTAGAGAGGCGCTCAAAGGGGATCAGCCCCAGCATTTT. This gives the protein CASREALKGDQPQHF.

The V call is TRBV7-8, the J call TRBJ1-4, with D uncertain. The CDR3 sequence is 14 residues long. The ends were cut back, 3 bases at V and 4 bases at J, with 9 bases in the middle. The germline V gene has CDR1 SGHVS and CDR2 FQNEAQ. The CDR3 reads CASSFGLINEKLFF. CDR3 in DNA: TGTGCCAGCAGCTTCGGACTGATTAATGAAAAACTGTTTTTT.

The rearrangement joins TRBV6-5 to TRBJ1-5; maybe TRBD1 (6 bases). The germline V gene has CDR1 MNHEY and CDR2 SVGAGI. V was clipped by 5 bases and J by 9 bases, with 20 bases between them. The CDR3 covers 15 residues. The CDR3 sequence: CASSTRTAGRWPQHF. DNA for the CDR3: TGTGCCAGCAGTACACGGACAGCGGGGCGGTGGCCCCAGCATTTT.